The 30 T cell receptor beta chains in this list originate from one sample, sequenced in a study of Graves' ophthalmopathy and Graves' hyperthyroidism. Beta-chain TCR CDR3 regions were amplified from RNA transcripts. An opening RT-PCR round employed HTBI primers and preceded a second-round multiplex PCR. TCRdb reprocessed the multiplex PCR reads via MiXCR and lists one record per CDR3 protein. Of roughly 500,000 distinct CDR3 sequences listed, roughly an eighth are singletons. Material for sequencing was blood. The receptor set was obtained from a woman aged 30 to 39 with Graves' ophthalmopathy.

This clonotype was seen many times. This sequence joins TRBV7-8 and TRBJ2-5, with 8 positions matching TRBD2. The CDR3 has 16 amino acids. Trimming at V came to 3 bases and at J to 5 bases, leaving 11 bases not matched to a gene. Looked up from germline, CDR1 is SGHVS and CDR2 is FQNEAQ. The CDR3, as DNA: TGTGCCAGCAGCTTCGAGGTCGGGAGGGCCTTGGAGACCCAGTACTTC. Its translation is CASSFEVGRALETQYF.

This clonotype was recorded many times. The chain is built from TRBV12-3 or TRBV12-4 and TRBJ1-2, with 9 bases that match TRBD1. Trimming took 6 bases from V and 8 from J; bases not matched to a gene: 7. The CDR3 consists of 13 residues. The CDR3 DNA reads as TGTGCCAGCAGCAAGGGACAGGGAGTGGGCTACACCTTC. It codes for CASSKGQGVGYTF.

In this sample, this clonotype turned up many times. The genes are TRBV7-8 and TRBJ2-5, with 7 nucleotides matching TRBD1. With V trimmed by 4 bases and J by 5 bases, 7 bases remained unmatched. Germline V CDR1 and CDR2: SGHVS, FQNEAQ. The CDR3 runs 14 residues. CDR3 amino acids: CASSSNTGVETQYF. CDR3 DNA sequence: TGTGCCAGCAGCTCAAATACAGGGGTGGAGACCCAGTACTTC.

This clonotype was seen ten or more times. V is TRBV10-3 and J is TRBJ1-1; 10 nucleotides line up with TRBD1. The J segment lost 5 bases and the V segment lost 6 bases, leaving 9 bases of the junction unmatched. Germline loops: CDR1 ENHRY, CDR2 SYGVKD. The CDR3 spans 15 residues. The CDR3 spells CAISGPGQGRTEAFF. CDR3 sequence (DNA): TGTGCCATCAGCGGGCCGGGACAGGGGAGGACTGAAGCTTTCTTT.

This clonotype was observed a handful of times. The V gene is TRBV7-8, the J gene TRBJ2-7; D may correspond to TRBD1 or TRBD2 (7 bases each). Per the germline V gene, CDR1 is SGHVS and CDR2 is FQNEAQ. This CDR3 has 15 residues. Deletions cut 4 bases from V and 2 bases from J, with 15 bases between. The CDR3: CASSYGRGRTYEQYF. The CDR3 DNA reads TGTGCCAGCAGCTATGGGAGGGGGCGGACCTACGAGCAGTACTTC. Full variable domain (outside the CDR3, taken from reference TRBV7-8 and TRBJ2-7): GAGVSQSPRYKVAKRGQDVALRCDPISGHVSLFWYQQALGQGPEFLTYFQNEAQLDKSGLPSDRFFAERPEGSVSTLKIQRTQQEDSAVYLCASSYGRGRTYEQYFGPGTRLTVT.

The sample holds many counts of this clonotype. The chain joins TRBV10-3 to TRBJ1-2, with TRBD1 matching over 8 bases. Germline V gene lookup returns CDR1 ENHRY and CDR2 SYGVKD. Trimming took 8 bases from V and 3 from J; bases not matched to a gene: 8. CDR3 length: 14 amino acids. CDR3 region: CAIGDRGHDYGYTF. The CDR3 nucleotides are TGTGCCATCGGCGACAGGGGTCACGACTATGGCTACACCTTC.

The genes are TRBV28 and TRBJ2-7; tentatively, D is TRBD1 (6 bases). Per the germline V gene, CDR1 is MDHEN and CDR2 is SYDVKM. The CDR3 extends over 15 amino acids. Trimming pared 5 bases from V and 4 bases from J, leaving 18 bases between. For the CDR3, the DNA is TGTGCCAGCAGTGGAGATAAGACAGGTCTGTACGAGCAGTACTTC. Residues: CASSGDKTGLYEQYF.

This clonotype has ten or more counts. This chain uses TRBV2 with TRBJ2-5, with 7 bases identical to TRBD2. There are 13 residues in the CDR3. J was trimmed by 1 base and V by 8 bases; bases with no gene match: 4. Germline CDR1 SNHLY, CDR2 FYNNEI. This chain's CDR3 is CASGEGPQETQYF. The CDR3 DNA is TGTGCCAGCGGGGAGGGACCCCAAGAGACCCAGTACTTC.

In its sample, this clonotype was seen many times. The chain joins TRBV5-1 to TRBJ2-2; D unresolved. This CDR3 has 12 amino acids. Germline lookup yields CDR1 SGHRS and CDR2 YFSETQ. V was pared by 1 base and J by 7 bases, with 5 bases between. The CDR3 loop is CASSLYGGELFF. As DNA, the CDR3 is TGCGCCAGCAGCTTGTATGGCGGGGAGCTGTTTTTT.

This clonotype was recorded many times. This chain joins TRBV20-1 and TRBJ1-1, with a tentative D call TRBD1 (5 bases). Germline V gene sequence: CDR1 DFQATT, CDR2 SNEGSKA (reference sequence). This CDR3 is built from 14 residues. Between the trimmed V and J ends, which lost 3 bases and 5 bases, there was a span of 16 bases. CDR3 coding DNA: TGCAGTGCTAGTCGGGGGGAAGTGGTAACTGAAGCTTTCTTT. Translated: CSASRGEVVTEAFF.

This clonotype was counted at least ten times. The CDR3 region is CASSLTVSYTEAFF. The CDR3 DNA follows: TGCGCCAGCAGCCTTACGGTGAGCTACACTGAAGCTTTCTTT. This sequence joins TRBV4-1 and TRBJ1-1; D not certain. V lost 4 bases and J lost 3, with 12 bases in between. The CDR3 extends over 14 amino acids. CDR1 MGHRA and CDR2 YSYEKL come from the germline V gene.

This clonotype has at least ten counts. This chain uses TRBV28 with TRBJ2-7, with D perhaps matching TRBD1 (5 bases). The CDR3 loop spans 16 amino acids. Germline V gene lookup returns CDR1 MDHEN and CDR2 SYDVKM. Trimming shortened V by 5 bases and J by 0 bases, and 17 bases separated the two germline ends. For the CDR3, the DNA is TGTGCCAGCAGTCTCGGATGGGGCCCCAGCTCCTACGAGCAGTACTTC. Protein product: CASSLGWGPSSYEQYF.

The CDR3 bases are TGTGCCAGCAGCTTAGGGTCCGGGACAGCCTCCTACGAGCAGTACTTC. Protein product: CASSLGSGTASYEQYF. J is TRBJ2-7 and V is TRBV7-8, with 7 bases matching TRBD1. Trimming removed 1 base from V and 0 bases from J; junction bases left unmatched: 6. This CDR3 comprises 16 residues. Germline V gene lookup returns CDR1 SGHVS and CDR2 FQNEAQ.

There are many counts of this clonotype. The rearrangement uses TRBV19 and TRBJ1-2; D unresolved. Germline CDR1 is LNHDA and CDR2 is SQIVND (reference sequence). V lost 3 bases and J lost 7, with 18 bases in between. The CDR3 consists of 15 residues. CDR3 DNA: TGTGCCAGTAGTATCCTGGACGATTTACGGGGTGGCTACACCTTC. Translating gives CASSILDDLRGGYTF. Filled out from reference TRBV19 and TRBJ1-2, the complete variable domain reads DGGITQSPKYLFRKEGQNVTLSCEQNLNHDAMYWYRQDPGQGLRLIYYSQIVNDFQKGDIAEGYSVSREKKESFPLTVTSAQKNPTAFYLCASSILDDLRGGYTFGSGTRLTVV.

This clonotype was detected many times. Here the CDR3 DNA reads TGCGCCAGCAGCTTGAACGTCGCCGGGGCGAGCGAGCAGTACTTC. Translating gives CASSLNVAGASEQYF. The J gene is TRBJ2-7, the V gene TRBV5-1; D tentatively fits TRBD1 or TRBD2 (5 bases each). Looked up from germline, CDR1 is SGHRS and CDR2 is YFSETQ. Trimming took 1 base from V and 6 from J, leaving 17 bases between them. CDR3 size: 15 residues.

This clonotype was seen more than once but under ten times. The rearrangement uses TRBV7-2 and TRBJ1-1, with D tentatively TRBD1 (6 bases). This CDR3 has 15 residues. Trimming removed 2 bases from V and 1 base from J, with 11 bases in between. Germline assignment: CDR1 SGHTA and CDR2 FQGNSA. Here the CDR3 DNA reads TGTGCCAGCAGCTTATTGGGGGCCGGGAACACTGAAGCTTTCTTT. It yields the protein CASSLLGAGNTEAFF. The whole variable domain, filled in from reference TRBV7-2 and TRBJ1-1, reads GAGVSQSPSNKVTEKGKDVELRCDPISGHTALYWYRQSLGQGLEFLIYFQGNSAPDKSGLPSDRFSAERTGGSVSTLTIQRTQQEDSAVYLCASSLLGAGNTEAFFGQGTRLTVV.

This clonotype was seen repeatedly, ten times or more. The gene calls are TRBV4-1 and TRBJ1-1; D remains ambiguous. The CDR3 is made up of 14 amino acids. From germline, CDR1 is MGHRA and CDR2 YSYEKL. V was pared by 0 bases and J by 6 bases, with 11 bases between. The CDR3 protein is CASSQDEVPPEAFF. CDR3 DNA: TGCGCCAGCAGCCAAGATGAAGTTCCCCCTGAAGCTTTCTTT.

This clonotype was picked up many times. Here the CDR3 reads CATILSGQGTEAFF. In DNA, the CDR3 is TGTGCCACCATCCTCTCGGGACAGGGAACTGAAGCTTTCTTT. The J gene is TRBJ1-1, the V gene TRBV15; 9 bases are a match to TRBD1. The CDR3 length is 14 residues. Germline-derived CDR1 and CDR2 are LNHNV and YYDKDF (reference sequence). J was trimmed by 5 bases and V by 7 bases; bases with no gene match: 8.

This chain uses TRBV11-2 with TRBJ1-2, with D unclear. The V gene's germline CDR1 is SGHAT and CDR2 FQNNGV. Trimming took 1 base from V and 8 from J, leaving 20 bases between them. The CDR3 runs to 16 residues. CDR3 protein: CASSLVVRGRLGGYTF. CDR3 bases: TGTGCCAGCAGCTTAGTTGTTCGGGGTCGCTTAGGGGGCTACACCTTC.

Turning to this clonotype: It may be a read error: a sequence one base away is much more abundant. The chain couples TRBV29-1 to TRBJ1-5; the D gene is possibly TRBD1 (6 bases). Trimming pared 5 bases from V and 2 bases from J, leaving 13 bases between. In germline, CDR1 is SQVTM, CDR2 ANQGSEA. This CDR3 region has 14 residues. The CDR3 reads CSVWTGHRNQPQHF. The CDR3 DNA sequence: TGCAGCGTTTGGACGGGACACCGCAATCAGCCCCAGCATTTT.

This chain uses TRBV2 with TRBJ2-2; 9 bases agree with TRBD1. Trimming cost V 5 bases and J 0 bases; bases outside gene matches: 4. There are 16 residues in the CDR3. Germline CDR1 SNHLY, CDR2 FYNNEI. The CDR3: CASSPGTGPNTGELFF. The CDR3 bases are TGTGCCAGCAGTCCCGGGACAGGGCCGAACACCGGGGAGCTGTTTTTT.

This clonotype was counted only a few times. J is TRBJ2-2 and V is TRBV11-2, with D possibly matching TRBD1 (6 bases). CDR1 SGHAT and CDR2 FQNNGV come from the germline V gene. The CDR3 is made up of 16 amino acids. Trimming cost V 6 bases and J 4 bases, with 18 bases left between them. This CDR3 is CASSKDSGYITGELFF. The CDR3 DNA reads TGTGCCAGCAGTAAGGACAGCGGCTATATCACCGGGGAGCTGTTTTTT.

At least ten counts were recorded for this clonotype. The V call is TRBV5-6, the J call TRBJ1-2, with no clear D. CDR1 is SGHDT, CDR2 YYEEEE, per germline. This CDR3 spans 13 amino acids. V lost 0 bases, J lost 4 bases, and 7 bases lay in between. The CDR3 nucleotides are TGTGCCAGCAGCTTGGACAGTACCTATGGCTACACCTTC. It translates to CASSLDSTYGYTF.

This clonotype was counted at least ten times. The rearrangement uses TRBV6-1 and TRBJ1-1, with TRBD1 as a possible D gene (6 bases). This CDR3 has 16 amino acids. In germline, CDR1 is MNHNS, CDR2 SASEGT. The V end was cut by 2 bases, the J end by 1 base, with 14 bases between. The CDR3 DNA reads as TGTGCCAGCAGTGAATTCGGGACAAGGTGGAACACTGAAGCTTTCTTT. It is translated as CASSEFGTRWNTEAFF.

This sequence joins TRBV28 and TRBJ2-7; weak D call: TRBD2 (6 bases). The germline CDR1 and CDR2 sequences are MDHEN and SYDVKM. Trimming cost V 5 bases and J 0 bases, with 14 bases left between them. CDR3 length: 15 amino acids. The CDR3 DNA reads TGTGCCAGCAGTAACCCCCTAGCGCTCTCCTACGAGCAGTACTTC. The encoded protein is CASSNPLALSYEQYF.

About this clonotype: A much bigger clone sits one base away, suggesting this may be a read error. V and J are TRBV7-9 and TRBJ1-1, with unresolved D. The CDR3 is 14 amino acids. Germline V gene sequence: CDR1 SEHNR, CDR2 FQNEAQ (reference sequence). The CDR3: CASSPTPMNTEACF. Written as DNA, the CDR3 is TGTGCCAGCAGCCCCACCCCTATGAACACTGAAGCTTGCTTT.

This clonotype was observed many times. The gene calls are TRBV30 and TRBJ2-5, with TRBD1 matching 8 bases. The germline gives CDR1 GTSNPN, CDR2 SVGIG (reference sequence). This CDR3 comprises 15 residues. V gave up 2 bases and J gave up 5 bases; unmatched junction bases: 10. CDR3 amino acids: CAWSFPTGAGETQYF. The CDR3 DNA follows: TGTGCCTGGAGTTTCCCGACAGGGGCTGGCGAGACCCAGTACTTC.

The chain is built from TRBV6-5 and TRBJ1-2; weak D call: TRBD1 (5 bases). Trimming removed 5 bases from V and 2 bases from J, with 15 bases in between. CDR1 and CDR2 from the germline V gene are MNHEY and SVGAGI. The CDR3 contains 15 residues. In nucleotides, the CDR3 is TGTGCCAGCAGTACTCCGTCCGAGGGGAACTATGGCTACACCTTC. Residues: CASSTPSEGNYGYTF.

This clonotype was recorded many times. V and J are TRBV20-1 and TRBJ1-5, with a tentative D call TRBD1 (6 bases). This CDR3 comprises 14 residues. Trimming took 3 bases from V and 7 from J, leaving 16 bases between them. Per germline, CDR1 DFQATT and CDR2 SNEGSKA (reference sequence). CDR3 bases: TGCAGTGCTAGGGGCCCCGGGGGCGGACAGCCCCAGCATTTT. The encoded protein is CSARGPGGGQPQHF.

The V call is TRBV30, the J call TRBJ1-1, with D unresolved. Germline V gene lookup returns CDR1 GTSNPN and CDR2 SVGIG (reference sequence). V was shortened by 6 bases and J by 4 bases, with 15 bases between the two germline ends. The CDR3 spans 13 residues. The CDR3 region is CACKGQLSTEAFF. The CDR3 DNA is TGTGCCTGTAAGGGCCAATTGAGCACTGAAGCTTTCTTT. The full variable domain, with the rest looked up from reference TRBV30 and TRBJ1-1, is SQTIHQWPATLVQPVGSPLSLECTVEGTSNPNLYWYRQAAGRGLQLLFYSVGIGQISSEVPQNLSASRPQDRQFILSSKKLLLSDSGFYLCACKGQLSTEAFFGQGTRLTVV.